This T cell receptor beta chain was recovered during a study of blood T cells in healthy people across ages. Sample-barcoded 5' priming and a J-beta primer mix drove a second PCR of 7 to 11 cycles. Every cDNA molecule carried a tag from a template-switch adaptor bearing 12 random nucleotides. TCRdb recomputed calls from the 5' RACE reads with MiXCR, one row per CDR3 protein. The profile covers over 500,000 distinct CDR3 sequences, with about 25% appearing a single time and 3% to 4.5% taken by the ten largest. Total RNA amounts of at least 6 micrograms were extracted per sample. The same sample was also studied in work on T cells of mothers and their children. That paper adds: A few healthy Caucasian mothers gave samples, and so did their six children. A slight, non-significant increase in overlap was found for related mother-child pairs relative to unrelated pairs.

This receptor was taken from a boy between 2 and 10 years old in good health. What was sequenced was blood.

DNA of the CDR3: TGTACACTGGGGGAGCTGTTTTTT. Residues: CTLGELFF. The chain links TRBV7-9 to TRBJ2-2; D gene unclear. The germline gives CDR1 SEHNR, CDR2 FQNEAQ (reference sequence). This CDR3 contains 8 residues. The full variable domain, in which reference TRBV7-9 and TRBJ2-2 provide the parts outside the CDR3, is DTGVSQNPRHKITKRGQNVTFRCDPISEHNRLYWYRQTLGQGPEFLTYFQNEAQLEKSRLLSDRFSAERPKGSFSTLEIQRTEQGDSAMYLCTLGELFFGEGSRLTVL.